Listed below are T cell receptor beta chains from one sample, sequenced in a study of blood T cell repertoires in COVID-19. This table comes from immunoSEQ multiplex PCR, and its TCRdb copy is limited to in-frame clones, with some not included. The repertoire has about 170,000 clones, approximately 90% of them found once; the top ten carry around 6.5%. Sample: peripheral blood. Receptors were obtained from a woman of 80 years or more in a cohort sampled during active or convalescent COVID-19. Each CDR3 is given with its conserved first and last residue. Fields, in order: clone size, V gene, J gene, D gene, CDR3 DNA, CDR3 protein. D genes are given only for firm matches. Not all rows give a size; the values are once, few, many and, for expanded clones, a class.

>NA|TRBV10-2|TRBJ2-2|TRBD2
TGCGCCAGCAAGGCTAGCGGGGGGGCGTGGGCCGGGGAGCTGTTTTTT
CASKASGGAWAGELFF
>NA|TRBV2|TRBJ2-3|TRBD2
TGTGCCAGCAGTCCTCCGGGACTAGCGGGCACAGATACGCAGTATTTT
CASSPPGLAGTDTQYF
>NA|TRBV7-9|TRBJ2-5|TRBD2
TGTGCCAGCAGTTTCGGACTAGCGGAAGAGACCCAGTACTTC
CASSFGLAEETQYF
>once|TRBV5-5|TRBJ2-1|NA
TGTGCCAGCAGCTTCCTCCCGGACAGCTCCTACAATGAGCAGTTCTTC
CASSFLPDSSYNEQFF
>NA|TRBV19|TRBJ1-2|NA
TGTGCCAGTAGTATCGGTAGGGGCTATGGCTACACCTTC
CASSIGRGYGYTF
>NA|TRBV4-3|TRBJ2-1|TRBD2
TGCGCCAGCAGCCTTATGCTTATGCGACTAAGCGGGGGGGGTGAGCAGTTCTTC
CASSLMLMRLSGGGEQFF
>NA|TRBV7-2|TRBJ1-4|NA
TGTGCCAGCAGCTTAGTTAGGGGCGGTCTAGAAAAACTGTTTTTT
CASSLVRGGLEKLFF
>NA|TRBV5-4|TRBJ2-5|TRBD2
TGTGCCAGCACCCCCCAGCGGGGCCAAGAGACCCAGTACTTC
CASTPQRGQETQYF
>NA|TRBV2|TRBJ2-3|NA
TGTGCCAGCAGTGTCAGCGGTAGCACAGATACGCAGTATTTT
CASSVSGSTDTQYF
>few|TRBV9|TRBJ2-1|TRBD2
TGTGCCAGCAGCGTAGCGGGTAGCGGGGGCTACAATGAGCAGTTCTTC
CASSVAGSGGYNEQFF
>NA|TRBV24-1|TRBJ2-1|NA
TGTGCCACCAGTGATCCCCCGGGGGTCCCGGGGTTTAAAGGGGAGCAGTTCTTC
CATSDPPGVPGFKGEQFF
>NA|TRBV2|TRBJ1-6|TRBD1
TGTGCCAGCAACCAAGACAGGGGTGGGAATTCACCCCTCCACTTT
CASNQDRGGNSPLHF
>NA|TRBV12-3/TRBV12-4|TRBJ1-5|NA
TGTGCCAGCAGTTTAGGACCGGAGCAGCATTTT
CASSLGPEQHF
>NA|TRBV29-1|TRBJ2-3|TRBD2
TGCAGCGTTACCCCACCCGGGGGGTTCATCACAGATACGCAGTATTTT
CSVTPPGGFITDTQYF
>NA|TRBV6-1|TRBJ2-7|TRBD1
TGTGCCAGCAGTGATAGGGGACAGGGATATACTTACGAGCAGTACTTC
CASSDRGQGYTYEQYF
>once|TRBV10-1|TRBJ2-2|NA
TGCGCCAGCAGCGCGAATCCCAGGGTAACGGGCGGGGAGCTGTTTTTT
CASSANPRVTGGELFF
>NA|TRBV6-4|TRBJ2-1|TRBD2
TGTGCCAGCAGTTTACTAGCGGGAGGGCCGGATGAGCAGTTCTTC
CASSLLAGGPDEQFF
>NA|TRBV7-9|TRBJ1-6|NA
TGTGCCAGCAGCTTAGAACGCGGGAATCCCCTCCACTTT
CASSLERGNPLHF
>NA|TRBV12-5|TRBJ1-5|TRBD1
TGTGCTAGTGGTTCTACAGGGGGCCTTCAGCCCCAGCATTTT
CASGSTGGLQPQHF
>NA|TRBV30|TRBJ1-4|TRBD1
TGTGCCTGGAGTGGAGAAACAGGGGGGTCTAATGAAAAACTGTTTTTT
CAWSGETGGSNEKLFF
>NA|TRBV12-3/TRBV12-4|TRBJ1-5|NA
TGTGCCAGCAGGCGAGGGAGTTCGCAGCCCCAGCATTTT
CASRRGSSQPQHF
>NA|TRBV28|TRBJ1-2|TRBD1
TGTGCCAGCAGTTCGTGGACAGGGGGCCACTATGGCTACACCTTC
CASSSWTGGHYGYTF